The 25 T cell receptor beta chains in this list originate from one sample, sequenced in a study of blood T cell repertoires in COVID-19. The data were produced by immunoSEQ multiplex PCR, yet TCRdb's version contains in-frame clones alone and is incomplete. The data contain tens of thousands of clones, about four fifths of them singletons. The source material was peripheral blood. Every receptor here comes from a human donor in a cohort sampled during active COVID-19.

This clone was seen only a few times. This chain links TRBV3-1 (or the pseudogene TRBV3-2) with TRBJ1-2; 9 bases fit TRBD1. The V segment lost 2 bases and the J segment 7 bases; nucleotides outside the gene matches: 5. The CDR3 extends over 14 amino acids. Germline CDR1 LGHDT, CDR2 YNNKEL (reference sequence). The CDR3 loop is CASSQWGTGPGYTF. CDR3 nucleotides: TGTGCCAGCAGCCAATGGGGGACAGGGCCTGGCTACACCTTC.

This sequence joins TRBV7-6 and TRBJ2-7, with 10 bases lining up with TRBD2. This CDR3 has 14 residues. CDR1 and CDR2 from the germline V gene are SGHVS and FNYEAQ. V lost 5 bases, J lost 1 base, and 2 bases stayed unmatched. CDR3 DNA sequence: TGTGCCAGCAGCCCGACTAGCGGGTCCTACGAGCAGTACTTC. Translating it yields CASSPTSGSYEQYF. The whole variable domain, filled in from reference TRBV7-6 and TRBJ2-7, reads GAGVSQSPRYKVTKRGQDVALRCDPISGHVSLYWYRQALGQGPEFLTYFNYEAQQDKSGLPNDRFSAERPEGSISTLTIQRTEQRDSAMYRCASSPTSGSYEQYFGPGTRLTVT.

The chain joins TRBV19 to TRBJ2-1; 10 nucleotides align to TRBD2. Trimming at V came to 7 bases and at J to 9 bases, leaving 9 bases not matched to a gene. Per the germline V gene, CDR1 is LNHDA and CDR2 is SQIVND (reference sequence). This CDR3 is built from 14 residues. The CDR3 coding sequence is TGTGCCAGTATTTCTAGCGGGAGTAATGGTGAGCAGTTCTTC. It specifies CASISSGSNGEQFF.

The gene calls are TRBV11-2 and TRBJ1-2; D remains ambiguous. Germline-derived CDR1 and CDR2 are SGHAT and FQNNGV. The CDR3 is made up of 13 amino acids. The V end was cut by 5 bases, the J end by 2 bases, with 9 bases between. CDR3 in DNA: TGTGCCAGCAGCCAGACTTTCAACTATGGCTACACCTTC. Its translation is CASSQTFNYGYTF.

V and J are TRBV4-2 and TRBJ2-3; maybe TRBD1 (5 bases). The CDR3 runs 16 residues. Germline V gene sequence: CDR1 LGHNA, CDR2 YNFKEQ. Trimming took off 1 base at V and 5 bases at J, with 16 bases between the two ends. This CDR3 reads CASSQGGGQGLDTQYF. The CDR3 coding sequence is TGTGCCAGCAGCCAAGGGGGTGGGCAGGGTTTAGATACGCAGTATTTT.

The chain combines TRBV19 with TRBJ2-7, with 11 bases fitting TRBD2. The V segment lost 7 bases and the J segment 2 bases; nucleotides outside the gene matches: 4. The CDR3 sequence is 14 residues long. The germline CDR1 and CDR2 sequences are LNHDA and SQIVND (reference sequence). CDR3 sequence reads: CASKLAGDTYEQYF. The CDR3 DNA is TGTGCCAGTAAACTAGCGGGAGATACCTACGAGCAGTACTTC.

The chain has TRBV5-1 and TRBJ2-7, with 8 bases aligning to TRBD1. Germline CDR1 SGHRS, CDR2 YFSETQ. V trimming: 3 bases; J trimming: 0 bases; junction bases outside the gene matches: 14. The CDR3 is 18 residues long. The CDR3 sequence is CASSSQGANLPNSYEQYF. The CDR3 nucleotides read TGCGCCAGCAGCTCCCAGGGGGCCAACCTTCCCAACTCCTACGAGCAGTACTTC.

This chain links TRBV7-2 with TRBJ1-2; 7 bases line up with TRBD1. With 6 bases clipped from V and 0 bases from J, the junction kept 4 bases outside the gene matches. Germline V CDR1 and CDR2: SGHTA, FQGNSA. CDR3 size: 14 residues. This CDR3 reads CASSPGTANYGYTF. CDR3 in DNA: TGTGCCAGCAGTCCTGGGACAGCTAACTATGGCTACACCTTC.

This clone was detected only once. This sequence joins TRBV4-1 and TRBJ2-3; 12 bases match TRBD2. This CDR3 spans 16 amino acids. CDR1 MGHRA and CDR2 YSYEKL come from the germline V gene. Unmatched junction bases numbered 5, after V lost 4 bases and J lost 3 bases. The CDR3 DNA follows: TGCGCCAGCAGCCCCCCCGGACTAGCGGGGACAGATACGCAGTATTTT. Translated, it gives CASSPPGLAGTDTQYF.

V and J are TRBV19 and TRBJ2-7; TRBD2 agrees at 7 bases. The CDR3 is 14 residues long. Germline loops: CDR1 LNHDA, CDR2 SQIVND (reference sequence). J gave up 4 bases and V 4 bases, and 7 bases lay outside the gene matches. The CDR3 DNA reads as TGTGCCAGTAGTACAGGCCTAGCGGATTACGAGCAGTACTTC. As protein: CASSTGLADYEQYF. Combining the CDR3 with reference TRBV19 and TRBJ2-7 gives the whole variable domain DGGITQSPKYLFRKEGQNVTLSCEQNLNHDAMYWYRQDPGQGLRLIYYSQIVNDFQKGDIAEGYSVSREKKESFPLTVTSAQKNPTAFYLCASSTGLADYEQYFGPGTRLTVT.

The chain recombines TRBV5-1 with TRBJ2-5; 8 bases match TRBD1. Germline V gene lookup returns CDR1 SGHRS and CDR2 YFSETQ. Germline trimming cut 4 bases from V and 2 bases from J; bases unmatched to any gene: 10. The CDR3 covers 16 residues. This CDR3 reads CASSPIGTGGQETQYF. As DNA, the CDR3 is TGCGCCAGCAGCCCGATAGGGACAGGCGGTCAAGAGACCCAGTACTTC. The full variable domain, its missing parts supplied by reference TRBV5-1 and TRBJ2-5, is KAGVTQTPRYLIKTRGQQVTLSCSPISGHRSVSWYQQTPGQGLQFLFEYFSETQRNKGNFPGRFSGRQFSNSRSEMNVSTLELGDSALYLCASSPIGTGGQETQYFGPGTRLLVL.

V gene TRBV4-1 combines with J gene TRBJ1-4, with D unresolved. V was pared by 4 bases and J by 8 bases, with 20 bases between. CDR3 length: 16 residues. Germline CDR1 and CDR2: MGHRA and YSYEKL. Here the CDR3 reads CASSLAGQQVREKLFF. CDR3 DNA sequence: TGCGCCAGCAGCCTTGCTGGGCAGCAGGTTAGGGAAAAACTGTTTTTT.

There are a few counts of this clone. This rearrangement joins TRBV19 to TRBJ1-3, with a weak D call TRBD1 (5 bases). Trimming stripped 7 bases from V and 6 bases from J, with 13 bases between. Germline V gives CDR1 LNHDA, CDR2 SQIVND (reference sequence). The CDR3 is made up of 13 amino acids. The CDR3 is CASKDGGENTIYF. CDR3 bases: TGTGCCAGTAAGGACGGGGGAGAAAACACCATATATTTT. Looking up the rest from reference TRBV19 and TRBJ1-3 gives the full variable domain: DGGITQSPKYLFRKEGQNVTLSCEQNLNHDAMYWYRQDPGQGLRLIYYSQIVNDFQKGDIAEGYSVSREKKESFPLTVTSAQKNPTAFYLCASKDGGENTIYFGEGSWLTVV.

The chain carries TRBV7-9 and TRBJ2-1, with D unclear. CDR1 is SEHNR, CDR2 FQNEAQ, per germline (reference sequence). This CDR3 has 11 residues. V gave up 5 bases and J gave up 5 bases, with 4 bases separating them. The CDR3 here is CASSLNNEQFF. CDR3 coding DNA: TGTGCCAGCAGCCTAAACAATGAGCAGTTCTTC. Combining the CDR3 with reference TRBV7-9 and TRBJ2-1 gives the whole variable domain DTGVSQNPRHKITKRGQNVTFRCDPISEHNRLYWYRQTLGQGPEFLTYFQNEAQLEKSRLLSDRFSAERPKGSFSTLEIQRTEQGDSAMYLCASSLNNEQFFGPGTRLTVL.

This chain connects TRBV10-3 to TRBJ2-7, with 9 positions matching TRBD1. This CDR3 is built from 15 residues. CDR1 is ENHRY and CDR2 is SYGVKD in the germline V gene. J was trimmed by 2 bases and V by 4 bases; bases with no gene match: 6. The CDR3 reads CAISAPGTGTYEQYF. CDR3 bases: TGTGCCATCAGTGCCCCCGGGACAGGGACCTACGAGCAGTACTTC.

The chain joins TRBV25-1 to TRBJ2-7; D is possibly TRBD1 (6 bases). The CDR3 is 15 amino acids. Deletions cut 0 bases from V and 3 bases from J, with 12 bases between. The germline CDR1 and CDR2 sequences are MGHDK and SYGVNS. Written as DNA, the CDR3 is TGTGCCAGCAGTGAATATAAAACAGGGAGCTACGAGCAGTACTTC. This encodes CASSEYKTGSYEQYF.

The chain carries TRBV5-4 and TRBJ1-1; 7 positions match TRBD1. CDR1 is SGHNT and CDR2 is YYREEE in the germline V gene (reference sequence). CDR3 length: 13 residues. With 1 base clipped from V and 5 bases from J, the junction kept 2 bases outside the gene matches. The DNA of the CDR3 is TGTGCCAGCAGCTTGCAGGGGGTTACTGAAGCTTTCTTT. Residues: CASSLQGVTEAFF.

CDR3 loop: CATSGEGYNEQFF. The CDR3 nucleotides are TGTGCCACCTCGGGGGAAGGCTACAATGAGCAGTTCTTC. The chain recombines TRBV15 with TRBJ2-1; tentatively, D is TRBD2 (6 bases). Germline V gene sequence: CDR1 LNHNV, CDR2 YYDKDF (reference sequence). The V end was cut by 8 bases, the J end by 3 bases, with 11 bases between. There are 13 residues in the CDR3.

J is TRBJ1-3 and V is TRBV7-9, with D unresolved. This CDR3 comprises 15 residues. Germline V CDR1 and CDR2: SEHNR, FQNEAQ (reference sequence). Trimming shortened V by 0 bases and J by 2 bases, and 8 bases separated the two germline ends. CDR3 in amino acids: CASSLAGVTGNTIYF. The CDR3 nucleotides read TGTGCCAGCAGCTTAGCGGGAGTTACTGGAAACACCATATATTTT.

This chain uses TRBV18 with TRBJ2-7, with D tentatively TRBD2 (6 bases). Per the germline V gene, CDR1 is KGHSH and CDR2 is LQKENI. V was cut by 3 bases and J by 3 bases, with 9 bases left in between. The CDR3 is 13 amino acids. CDR3 DNA sequence: TGTGCCAGCTCACCGGGACTGGGCTACGAGCAGTACTTC. It yields the protein CASSPGLGYEQYF.

The rearrangement uses TRBV5-8 and TRBJ2-7; 10 bases fit TRBD2. Germline V gives CDR1 SGHTS, CDR2 YDEGEE. The J segment lost 4 bases and the V segment lost 0 bases, leaving 7 bases of the junction unmatched. The CDR3 totals 16 residues. The chain's CDR3 is CASSLGGLAGAYEQYF. The CDR3 region has the DNA TGTGCCAGCAGCTTGGGAGGCCTAGCGGGAGCTTACGAGCAGTACTTC.

The rearrangement links TRBV5-1 to TRBJ2-1; a weak D match, TRBD2 (5 bases). Trimming cost V 2 bases and J 10 bases, with 10 bases left between them. The CDR3 is 12 amino acids. Germline V gene lookup returns CDR1 SGHRS and CDR2 YFSETQ. CDR3 nucleotide sequence: TGCGCCAGCAGCTTTTCGGGAACAGAGCAGTTCTTC. Amino acids: CASSFSGTEQFF. Filled out from reference TRBV5-1 and TRBJ2-1, the complete variable domain reads KAGVTQTPRYLIKTRGQQVTLSCSPISGHRSVSWYQQTPGQGLQFLFEYFSETQRNKGNFPGRFSGRQFSNSRSEMNVSTLELGDSALYLCASSFSGTEQFFGPGTRLTVL.

This clone is a singleton in its sample. V usage is TRBV2 and J usage is TRBJ1-4; D uncertain. From germline, CDR1 is SNHLY and CDR2 FYNNEI. This CDR3 has 14 residues. The V gene lost 6 bases and the J gene lost 8 bases, with 16 bases spanning the gap. CDR3 bases: TGTGCCAGCAGAGAACCGGGAGCGAGGGAAAAACTGTTTTTT. The encoded protein is CASREPGAREKLFF.

The chain links TRBV5-4 to TRBJ2-7; D is perhaps TRBD1 (5 bases). This CDR3 spans 15 amino acids. V shed 0 bases and J shed 5 bases, with 15 bases lying between them. Looked up from germline, CDR1 is SGHNT and CDR2 is YYREEE (reference sequence). The DNA for the CDR3 is TGTGCCAGCAGCTTGGACAGGACGAAGAGTGACGAGCAGTACTTC. Its translation is CASSLDRTKSDEQYF.

This chain uses TRBV19 with TRBJ2-1, with D possibly TRBD2 on 6 matching bases. The CDR3 runs 18 residues. Per germline, CDR1 LNHDA and CDR2 SQIVND (reference sequence). V lost 6 bases to trimming and J lost 4 bases, with 25 bases between them. The CDR3 loop reads CASSRDFQLVGSYNEQFF. The DNA for the CDR3 is TGTGCCAGTAGCCGGGACTTCCAACTAGTCGGTTCGTACAATGAGCAGTTCTTC.